The 21 T cell receptor beta chains below come from one sample, sequenced in a study of radiation and T cells in renal cell carcinoma. The time point is: blood 2 weeks post-SBRT. Treatment specified: 15 Gy SBRT to primary tumor, nephrectomy 4 weeks later. The protocol was immunoSEQ multiplex PCR, while the TCRdb copy is restricted to in-frame clones and leaves out a portion. The sample includes almost 50,000 clones, less than 85% of them seen just once. The source was blood, collected from a patient whose treatment included radiotherapy and nephrectomy. These receptors were obtained from a woman between 65 and 79 years old with renal cell carcinoma.

The CDR3 spells CASSEWGGAGSGYTF. The CDR3 nucleotides read TGTGCCAGCAGTGAATGGGGGGGCGCGGGTAGCGGCTACACCTTC. The J gene is TRBJ1-2, the V gene TRBV6-1, with D perhaps TRBD1 (6 bases). CDR1 and CDR2 from the germline V gene are MNHNS and SASEGT. The V gene lost 2 bases and the J gene lost 8 bases, with 18 bases spanning the gap. The CDR3 runs 15 residues.

This sequence joins TRBV10-2 and TRBJ1-6; unclear D gene. The CDR3 has 15 amino acids. Germline V lookup: CDR1 WSHSY, CDR2 SAAADI. Trimming stripped 0 bases from V and 2 bases from J, with 5 bases between. As DNA, the CDR3 is TGCGCCAGCAGTGAGTCATCGGCCTATAATTCACCCCTCCACTTT. It codes for CASSESSAYNSPLHF.

The J gene is TRBJ2-3, the V gene TRBV7-6; 7 nucleotides agree with TRBD2. This CDR3 region has 15 residues. The trim removed 1 base at V and 3 bases at J, leaving 4 bases unmatched. Germline CDR1 reads SGHVS; CDR2 reads FNYEAQ. The CDR3 sequence: CASSLGSGGTDTQYF. CDR3 in DNA: TGTGCCAGCAGCTTAGGTTCCGGGGGGACAGATACGCAGTATTTT.

The rearrangement joins TRBV5-1 to TRBJ1-1, with D possibly matching TRBD1 (5 bases). Between the trimmed V and J ends, which lost 4 bases and 1 base, there was a span of 14 bases. CDR3 length equals 15 residues. Germline CDR1 reads SGHRS; CDR2 reads YFSETQ. The CDR3 is CASSTGWGKNTEAFF. The CDR3, as DNA: TGCGCCAGCAGCACAGGATGGGGGAAGAACACTGAAGCTTTCTTT.

The chain couples TRBV30 to TRBJ1-2; D is ambiguous. Trimming removed 3 bases from V and 1 base from J, with 9 bases in between. CDR3 length equals 13 residues. Per germline, CDR1 GTSNPN and CDR2 SVGIG (reference sequence). In DNA form, the CDR3 reads TGTGCCTGGAGAACGTCGGGTAACTATGGCTACACCTTC. This gives the protein CAWRTSGNYGYTF.

This clone was seen a handful of times. This chain connects TRBV9 to TRBJ2-7; 8 bases fit TRBD2. Germline lookup yields CDR1 SGDLS and CDR2 YYNGEE. The CDR3 covers 16 residues. V shed 3 bases and J 6 bases; nucleotides not matched to a gene: 14. The CDR3: CASSARESGGQIEQYF. Here the CDR3 DNA reads TGTGCCAGCAGCGCACGAGAGTCGGGGGGGCAGATCGAGCAGTACTTC. Based on the CDR3 plus reference TRBV9 and TRBJ2-7, the full variable domain is DSGVTQTPKHLITATGQRVTLRCSPRSGDLSVYWYQQSLDQGLQFLIQYYNGEERAKGNILERFSAQQFPDLHSELNLSSLELGDSALYFCASSARESGGQIEQYFGPGTRLTVT.

The chain has TRBV19 and TRBJ2-1; D gene unclear. CDR1 is LNHDA, CDR2 SQIVND, per germline (reference sequence). Trimming pared 5 bases from V and 7 bases from J, leaving 12 bases between. The CDR3 covers 13 residues. The CDR3, as DNA: TGTGCCAGTAGTCCGACGACCCGTAATGAGCAGTTCTTC. Protein product: CASSPTTRNEQFF.

The gene calls are TRBV11-2 and TRBJ2-3; no firm D call. With 0 bases removed from V and 2 bases from J, the gap between germline ends came to 3 bases. This CDR3 is built from 13 residues. CDR1 and CDR2 (germline): SGHAT, FQNNGV. In DNA form, the CDR3 reads TGTGCCAGCAGCTTAGACCTCACAGATACGCAGTATTTT. Its translation: CASSLDLTDTQYF.

The J gene is TRBJ2-2, the V gene TRBV29-1; TRBD2 matches 7 bases. Losses at the gene ends were 4 bases for V and 6 bases for J; bases not matched to a gene: 5. The length of the CDR3 is 13 residues. Looked up from germline, CDR1 is SQVTM and CDR2 is ANQGSEA. CDR3 amino acids: CSVGLTSAGELFF. CDR3 in DNA: TGCAGCGTTGGGCTAACTAGCGCCGGGGAGCTGTTTTTT.

The chain combines TRBV5-4 with TRBJ1-2; D not certain. This CDR3 spans 15 amino acids. The V end lost 0 bases, the J end lost 1 base, and 10 bases lay between the germline ends. CDR1 and CDR2 from the germline V gene are SGHNT and YYREEE (reference sequence). The CDR3 coding sequence is TGTGCCAGCAGCTTGGGGCAGTCTAATAACTATGGCTACACCTTC. Translating gives CASSLGQSNNYGYTF.

The chain has TRBV28 and TRBJ2-7; 7 positions agree with TRBD1. CDR3 length: 15 amino acids. V gave up 6 bases and J gave up 2 bases; unmatched junction bases: 10. Germline V gives CDR1 MDHEN, CDR2 SYDVKM. The CDR3 sequence is CASSPRGSEPYEQYF. Written as DNA, the CDR3 is TGTGCCAGCAGCCCCAGGGGGTCGGAACCCTACGAGCAGTACTTC.

V usage is TRBV6-5 and J usage is TRBJ1-5, with no clear D. This CDR3 contains 15 residues. Germline V gives CDR1 MNHEY, CDR2 SVGAGI. V lost 0 bases to trimming and J lost 3 bases, with 9 bases between them. The CDR3 sequence: CASSYSRGNNQPQHF. CDR3 sequence (DNA): TGTGCCAGCAGTTACTCACGGGGAAACAATCAGCCCCAGCATTTT.

The chain employs TRBV2 and TRBJ2-7, with TRBD1 identical over 10 bases. CDR1 is SNHLY, CDR2 FYNNEI, per germline. J was trimmed by 3 bases and V by 8 bases; bases with no gene match: 4. This CDR3 is 13 amino acids long. As DNA, the CDR3 is TGTGCCAGCGGATGGACAGGGGGCTACGAGCAGTACTTC. The encoded protein is CASGWTGGYEQYF.

The genes are TRBV2 and TRBJ2-7, with TRBD1 matching 8 bases. Looked up from germline, CDR1 is SNHLY and CDR2 is FYNNEI. This CDR3 has 18 residues. V lost 4 bases and J lost 2; bases outside the gene matches: 16. CDR3 bases: TGTGCCAGCAGTGTTACGTGGTCGTGGGGACAGGATCCCTACGAGCAGTACTTC. Protein: CASSVTWSWGQDPYEQYF.

This clone has a single count. The rearrangement joins TRBV5-1 to TRBJ1-1; 7 bases match TRBD1. This CDR3 spans 15 amino acids. CDR1 and CDR2 (germline): SGHRS, YFSETQ. V was pared by 4 bases and J by 3 bases, with 9 bases of the junction left unmatched. This CDR3 is CASSTTGAGYTEAFF. For the CDR3, the DNA is TGCGCCAGCAGCACCACAGGGGCGGGGTACACTGAAGCTTTCTTT. Full variable domain (rest looked up from reference TRBV5-1 and TRBJ1-1): KAGVTQTPRYLIKTRGQQVTLSCSPISGHRSVSWYQQTPGQGLQFLFEYFSETQRNKGNFPGRFSGRQFSNSRSEMNVSTLELGDSALYLCASSTTGAGYTEAFFGQGTRLTVV.

V usage is TRBV5-1 and J usage is TRBJ2-3; tentative D call: TRBD1 (5 bases). The ends were cut back, 5 bases at V and 0 bases at J, with 16 bases in the middle. The CDR3 consists of 16 residues. From germline, CDR1 is SGHRS and CDR2 YFSETQ. The CDR3 coding sequence is TGCGCCAGCAGAGAACAGGATAGTATTAGCACAGATACGCAGTATTTT. Translation gives CASREQDSISTDTQYF.

The chain has TRBV6-7 and TRBJ2-2; 9 bases are shared with TRBD2. TRBV6-7 carries the ORF label, with uncertain function. The CDR3 length is 16 residues. V shed 5 bases and J 6 bases; nucleotides not matched to a gene: 10. CDR3 nucleotides: TGTGCCAGCAGTAACGCGGGAGGGACCGGAGCCGGGGAGCTGTTTTTT. The encoded protein is CASSNAGGTGAGELFF.

The rearrangement joins TRBV27 to TRBJ2-7, with 11 bases matching TRBD2. The germline gives CDR1 MNHEY, CDR2 SMNVEV (reference sequence). The CDR3 has 15 amino acids. J was trimmed by 5 bases and V by 6 bases; bases with no gene match: 9. For the CDR3, the DNA is TGTGCCAGCAGCCCATCCCGACTAGCGGGGAACGAGCAGTACTTC. Translation gives CASSPSRLAGNEQYF.

This chain connects TRBV10-3 to TRBJ2-5; D is undetermined. In germline, CDR1 is ENHRY, CDR2 SYGVKD. V was clipped by 5 bases and J by 2 bases, with 15 bases between them. The CDR3 contains 15 residues. For the CDR3, the DNA is TGTGCCATCAGTAGATATAGTGGTGGGCAAGAGACCCAGTACTTC. Translation: CAISRYSGGQETQYF.

The chain links TRBV9 to TRBJ2-1; 10 bases are a match to TRBD2. Germline assignment: CDR1 SGDLS and CDR2 YYNGEE. CDR3 length: 16 amino acids. V lost 9 bases and J lost 0; bases outside the gene matches: 9. CDR3 sequence: CATSRLAGGSYNEQFF. The CDR3, as DNA: TGTGCCACCAGTAGGTTAGCGGGGGGCTCCTACAATGAGCAGTTCTTC.

The chain recombines TRBV6-5 with TRBJ2-5; 7 positions match TRBD1. The J segment lost 5 bases and the V segment lost 6 bases, leaving 6 bases of the junction unmatched. Per the germline V gene, CDR1 is MNHEY and CDR2 is SVGAGI. The CDR3 sequence is 13 residues long. This chain's CDR3 is CASRPTGLETQYF. In DNA form, the CDR3 reads TGTGCCAGCAGGCCGACAGGGCTGGAGACCCAGTACTTC.